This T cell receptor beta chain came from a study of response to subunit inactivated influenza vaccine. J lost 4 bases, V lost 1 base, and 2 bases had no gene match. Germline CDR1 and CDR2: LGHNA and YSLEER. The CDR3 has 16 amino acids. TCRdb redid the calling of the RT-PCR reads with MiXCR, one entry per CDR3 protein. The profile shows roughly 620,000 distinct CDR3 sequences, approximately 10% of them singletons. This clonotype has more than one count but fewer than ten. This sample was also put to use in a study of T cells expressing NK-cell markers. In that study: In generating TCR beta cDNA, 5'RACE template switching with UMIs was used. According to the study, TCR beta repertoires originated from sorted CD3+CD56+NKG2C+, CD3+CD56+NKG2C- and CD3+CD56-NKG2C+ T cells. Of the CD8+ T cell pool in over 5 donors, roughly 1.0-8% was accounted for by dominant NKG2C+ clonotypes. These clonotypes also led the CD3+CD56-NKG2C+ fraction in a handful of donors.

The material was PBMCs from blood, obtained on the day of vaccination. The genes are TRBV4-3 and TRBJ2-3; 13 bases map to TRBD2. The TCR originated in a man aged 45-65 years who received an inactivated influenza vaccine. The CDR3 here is CASSQGTSGGPDTQYF. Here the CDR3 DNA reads TGCGCCAGCAGCCAAGGGACTAGCGGGGGCCCAGATACGCAGTATTTT.